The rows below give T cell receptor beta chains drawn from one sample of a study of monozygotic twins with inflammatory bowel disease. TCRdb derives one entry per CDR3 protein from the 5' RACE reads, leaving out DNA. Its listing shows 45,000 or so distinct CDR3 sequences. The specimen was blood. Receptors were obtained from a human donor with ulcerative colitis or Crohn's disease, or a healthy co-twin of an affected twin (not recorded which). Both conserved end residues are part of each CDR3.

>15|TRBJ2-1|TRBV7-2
CASSSQVRSHNEQFF
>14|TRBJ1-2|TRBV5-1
CASSMASESGGYTF
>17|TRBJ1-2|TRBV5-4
CASSTGQGEGSSYGYTF
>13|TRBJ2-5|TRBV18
CASSRGGQETQYF
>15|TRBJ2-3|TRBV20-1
CSASVPGRGTDTQYF
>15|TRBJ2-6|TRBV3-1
CASCPPGSGANVLTF
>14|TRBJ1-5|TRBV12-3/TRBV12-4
CASTGAARGLPQHF
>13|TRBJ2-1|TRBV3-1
CASSLNRGSEQFF
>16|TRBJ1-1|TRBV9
CASSAVGGWSDTEAFF
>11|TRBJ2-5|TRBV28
CASTSIETQYF
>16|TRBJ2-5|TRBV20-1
CSAETGTSGRGETQYF
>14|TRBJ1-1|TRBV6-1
CASRRRDSQRSAFF
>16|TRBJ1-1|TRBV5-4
CASSLGGGRGNTEAFF
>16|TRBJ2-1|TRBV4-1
CASSQGVGGDYNEQFF
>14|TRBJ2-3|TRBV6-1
CASRREFGTDTQYF
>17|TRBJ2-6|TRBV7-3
CASSLEGGSSGANVLTF
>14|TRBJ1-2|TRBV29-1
CSVTSGEAGYGYTF
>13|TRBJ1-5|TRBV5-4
CASSLDGNQPQHF
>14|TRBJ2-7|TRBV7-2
CASSLRVAFGEQYF
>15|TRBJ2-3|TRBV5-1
CASSLGPTGTDTQYF
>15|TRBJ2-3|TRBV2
CASKQLLAGSDTQYF
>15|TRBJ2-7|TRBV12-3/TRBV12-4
CASSNGAGAAYEQYF
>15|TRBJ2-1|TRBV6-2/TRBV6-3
CASSLAGGPENEQFF
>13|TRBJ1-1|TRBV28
CASNTEGRVYAFF
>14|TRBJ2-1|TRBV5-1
CASSLDSSYNEQFF
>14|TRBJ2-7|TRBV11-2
CASSLNPFTDEQYF
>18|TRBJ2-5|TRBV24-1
CATSDAASGRIHQETQYF
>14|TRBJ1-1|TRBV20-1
CSARDDRTGAEAFF
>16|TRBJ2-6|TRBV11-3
CASSRGLGAGANVLTF
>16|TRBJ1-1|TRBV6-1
CAITFGIGQSNTEAFF
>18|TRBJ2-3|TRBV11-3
CASSFGKGSHAVTDTQYF
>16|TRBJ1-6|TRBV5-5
CASSLTPDRGQSPLHF
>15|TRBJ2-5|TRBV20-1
CSARGQGSRKETQYF
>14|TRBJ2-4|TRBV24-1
CATSDSRAKNIQYF
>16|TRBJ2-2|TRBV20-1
CSARDWSGRSTGELFF
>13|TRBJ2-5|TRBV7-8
CASSIVGGQTQYF
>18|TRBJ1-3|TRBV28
CASSLPIPTGNSGNTIYF
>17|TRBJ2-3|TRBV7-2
CASSLVAAGSGTDTQYF
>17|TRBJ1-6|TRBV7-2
CASSLLPNTAYNSPLHF
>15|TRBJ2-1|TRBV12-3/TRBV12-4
CASSLRTTGNNEQFF
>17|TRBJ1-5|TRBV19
CASSILSLPYSNQPQHF
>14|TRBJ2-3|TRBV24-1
CATSDFSATDTQYF
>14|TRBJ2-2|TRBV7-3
CASSKGVNTGELFF
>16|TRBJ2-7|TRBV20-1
CSAFPSTSGRGGEQYF
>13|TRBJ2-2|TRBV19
CASSIINTGELFF